This T cell receptor (beta chain) was documented in a study of shared clonotypes between healthy human individuals. Study-level information: Three plates each covered CD4 naive and memory; CD8 naive two, CD8 memory one. Study-level points and caveats: Naive subsets, compared against memory subsets, generally had larger estimated richness values. An anticipated effect of sequencing depth on clonotype sharing among donors was recognized.

Per germline, CDR1 SGHRS and CDR2 YFSETQ. Trimming cost V 4 bases and J 2 bases, with 9 bases left between them. This CDR3 is built from 13 residues. Several immunoSEQ plates held equal portions of the genomic DNA taken from each subset. Assay: immunoSEQ multiplex PCR; the TCRdb copy retains only in-frame clones and omits some. The sample yields under 600,000 clones, approximately 95% seen once. Points on this clone: Its antigen is currently unknown.

The TCR originated in a woman in her 30s in good health. This chain joins TRBV5-1 and TRBJ1-2; no clear D. Input material: naive CD4+ T cells sorted from blood. Subset here: CD45RA+ positively selected. For the CDR3, the DNA is TGCGCCAGCAGCCCCAGGATGAACTATGGCTACACCTTC. Encoded protein: CASSPRMNYGYTF. Filled out from reference TRBV5-1 and TRBJ1-2, the complete variable domain reads KAGVTQTPRYLIKTRGQQVTLSCSPISGHRSVSWYQQTPGQGLQFLFEYFSETQRNKGNFPGRFSGRQFSNSRSEMNVSTLELGDSALYLCASSPRMNYGYTFGSGTRLTVV.